These 5 T cell receptor beta chains were all obtained from the same sample, sequenced in a study of CD8 T cells in ankylosing spondylitis. Via MiXCR, TCRdb re-called the 5' RACE reads, giving one row per CDR3 protein. The sample contains more than 150,000 distinct CDR3 sequences, about 18% of which appear only once. Sequences were obtained from blood, either unsorted or a sorted T cell fraction (not recorded which). The receptors here all came from a male donor aged 5 to 30 with ankylosing spondylitis or in good health (not recorded which).

This clonotype was observed many times. The rearrangement uses TRBV4-2 and TRBJ2-2, with unresolved D. This CDR3 has 18 amino acids. Germline assignment: CDR1 LGHNA and CDR2 YNFKEQ. The V end lost 0 bases, the J end lost 3 bases, and 17 bases lay between the germline ends. CDR3 sequence reads: CASSQESLASLHTGELFF. CDR3 in DNA: TGTGCCAGCAGCCAAGAGTCTCTGGCCTCCCTCCACACCGGGGAGCTGTTTTTT.

This clonotype was found many times. The genes are TRBV2 and TRBJ2-7; no firm D call. The CDR3 spans 12 residues. CDR1 and CDR2 (germline): SNHLY, FYNNEI. V was cut by 5 bases and J by 2 bases, with 7 bases left in between. CDR3 region: CASSLLPYEQYV. The DNA of the CDR3 is TGTGCCAGCAGTTTACTACCCTACGAGCAGTACGTC.

This clonotype has a count of ten or more. The rearrangement joins TRBV4-2 to TRBJ2-1; D possibly corresponds to TRBD2 (6 bases). The germline CDR1 and CDR2 sequences are LGHNA and YNFKEQ. This CDR3 has 16 residues. Between the trimmed V and J ends, which lost 5 bases and 1 base, there was a span of 15 bases. The CDR3, as DNA: TGTGCCAGCAGCTCGACGGGGGAGAGTTCCTACAATGAGCAGTTCTTC. Its translation: CASSSTGESSYNEQFF.

There are many counts of this clonotype. This chain links TRBV10-3 with TRBJ2-1; D is perhaps TRBD2 (6 bases). Germline CDR1 and CDR2: ENHRY and SYGVKD. The CDR3 is made up of 11 amino acids. Trimming cost V 0 bases and J 12 bases, with 6 bases left between them. Here the CDR3 DNA reads TGTGCCATCAGTGAGTCGGGAGGGCAGTTCTTC. Its protein product is CAISESGGQFF.

This clonotype was found many times. The chain carries TRBV20-1 and TRBJ2-5; TRBD2 agrees at 9 bases. From germline, CDR1 is DFQATT and CDR2 SNEGSKA (reference sequence). The CDR3 spans 14 residues. The V gene end was trimmed by 6 bases and the J gene end by 5 bases; junction bases not matched to a gene: 10. The CDR3 reads CSAGAGGPRETQYF. DNA of the CDR3: TGCAGTGCGGGGGCGGGAGGGCCGAGGGAGACCCAGTACTTC.